This paragraph reports one T cell receptor beta chain. What it binds is unknown. V was trimmed by 0 bases and J by 2 bases, leaving 13 bases between them. This CDR3 comprises 16 residues. From germline, CDR1 is SGDLS and CDR2 YYNGEE. The data originate from a study of T-cell memory formation after mild COVID-19. Study at large: The TCR clusters were mostly specific to one donor. Whole-study findings and limits: CM and EM subsets held most contracting CD4+ clones; EMRA held CD8+ ones. Memory cells collected pre-infection included some clones that later responded, suggesting cross-reactive memory joined.

The 5'RACE method, run with constant-segment primers, produced TCR alpha and TCR beta cDNA libraries (carrying sample barcodes and UMIs). TCRdb re-called the 5' RACE reads with MiXCR, one entry per CDR3 protein. Among about 390,000 distinct CDR3 sequences listed, roughly 15% were seen once. The rearrangement links TRBV9 to TRBJ2-3; D not resolved. The specimen was PBMCs or a T cell subset sorted from them (not recorded which). This receptor was identified in a man younger than 30 who had mild COVID-19 (a few samples of this study predate the infection). Cell type and time point are not known. The CDR3 nucleotides read TGTGCCAGCAGCGTAGCTACATCGGGCCCCACAGATACGCAGTATTTT. Translating it yields CASSVATSGPTDTQYF.